These 18 T cell receptor beta chains originate from one sample sequenced in a study of cytomegalovirus exposure and HLA in healthy donors (dated 2017 in TCRdb). To prepare the library, the immunoSEQ multiplex PCR assay was applied. For the multiplex PCR, a mixture combining 60 forward primers for TCR Vbeta segments and 13 reverse primers for TCR Jbeta segments was used. TCRdb mirrors the immuneACCESS table, restricted to in-frame sequences. Some clones are absent from its copies; in checked studies, under half trace to an unresolved V gene, and the reason for the others is unknown. The sample data list around 36,000 clones, and about nine tenths of these were observed just once. The top ten constitute roughly an eighth of the sample. Sequenced material: PBMCs. The receptors shown here come from a woman aged 40 to 49 in good health and CMV-seropositive.

The V gene is TRBV18, the J gene TRBJ2-2, with 8 bases fitting TRBD1. V lost 0 bases, J lost 7 bases, and 7 bases stayed unmatched. The germline V gene encodes CDR1 KGHSH and CDR2 LQKENI. The CDR3 runs to 16 residues. In DNA form, the CDR3 reads TGTGCCAGCTCACCACCGTTTTCAGGGGGCGACGGGGAGCTGTTTTTT. The encoded protein is CASSPPFSGGDGELFF.

The chain carries TRBV4-3 and TRBJ2-3; possibly TRBD1 for D (6 bases). Germline assignment: CDR1 LGHNA and CDR2 YSLEER. V was cut by 2 bases and J by 3 bases, with 12 bases left in between. The CDR3 totals 15 residues. This CDR3 is CASSQTLTGTDTQYF. The CDR3 nucleotides are TGCGCCAGCAGCCAAACCCTAACAGGGACAGATACGCAGTATTTT.

The genes are TRBV20-1 and TRBJ1-4; D is unclear. The CDR3 consists of 10 residues. Trimming left V 6 bases short and J 6 bases short, with 5 bases between. Germline V gene sequence: CDR1 DFQATT, CDR2 SNEGSKA (reference sequence). CDR3 nucleotides: TGCAGTGCCGGGGATGAAAAACTGTTTTTT. Its translation: CSAGDEKLFF.

J is TRBJ2-1 and V is TRBV4-2, with D maybe TRBD2 (5 bases). V dropped 0 bases and J dropped 3 bases, with 18 bases sitting between them. The CDR3 length is 18 residues. CDR1 and CDR2 (germline): LGHNA, YNFKEQ. CDR3 sequence reads: CASSQDMSSGISYNEQFF. DNA of the CDR3: TGTGCCAGCAGCCAAGACATGTCCTCCGGGATTAGCTACAATGAGCAGTTCTTC.

The chain carries TRBV6-5 and TRBJ2-7; the match to TRBD2 covers 7 bases. V lost 2 bases to trimming and J lost 4 bases; unmatched junction nucleotides: 5. Germline V CDR1 and CDR2: MNHEY, SVGAGI. The CDR3 has 14 residues. The CDR3, as DNA: TGTGCCAGCAGTTACGGGACTACCGTATACGAGCAGTACTTC. Amino acid sequence: CASSYGTTVYEQYF.

The chain joins TRBV7-8 to TRBJ1-1; D possibly corresponds to TRBD1 (6 bases). Trimming stripped 4 bases from V and 0 bases from J, with 15 bases between. Germline CDR1 is SGHVS and CDR2 is FQNEAQ. The CDR3 loop spans 16 amino acids. CDR3 nucleotide sequence: TGTGCCAGCAGCTCACGGACAGCTTTGTTGAACACTGAAGCTTTCTTT. It translates to CASSSRTALLNTEAFF.

The chain couples TRBV7-2 to TRBJ2-6, with a weak D call TRBD1 (6 bases). Looked up from germline, CDR1 is SGHTA and CDR2 is FQGNSA. V lost 5 bases and J 1 base, leaving 9 bases between the germline ends. The CDR3 covers 15 residues. Here the CDR3 reads CASSPQGSGANVLTF. DNA for the CDR3: TGTGCCAGCAGCCCACAGGGATCTGGGGCCAACGTCCTGACTTTC.

The V gene is TRBV6-1, the J gene TRBJ2-5; tentatively, D is TRBD2 (5 bases). The ends were cut back, 6 bases at V and 5 bases at J, with 7 bases in the middle. CDR3 length: 11 residues. In germline, CDR1 is MNHNS, CDR2 SASEGT. The CDR3, as DNA: TGTGCCAGCAGCCCGGGGGAGACCCAGTACTTC. This codes for CASSPGETQYF.

This clone was counted a single time. CDR3 sequence: CASSSTSDPTDTQYF. CDR3 DNA: TGTGCCAGCTCATCTACTAGCGACCCCACAGATACGCAGTATTTT. The chain links TRBV5-4 to TRBJ2-3; 7 nucleotides agree with TRBD2. The CDR3 has 15 amino acids. The V segment lost 7 bases and the J segment 2 bases; nucleotides outside the gene matches: 10. Germline CDR1 and CDR2: SGHNT and YYREEE (reference sequence).

The chain is built from TRBV27 and TRBJ2-3; D perhaps matches TRBD1 (5 bases). Germline V gene data show CDR1 as MNHEY and CDR2 as SMNVEV (reference sequence). The CDR3 totals 14 residues. Trimming stripped 5 bases from V and 6 bases from J, with 15 bases between. CDR3 in amino acids: CASSARQSGDTQYF. Here the CDR3 DNA reads TGTGCCAGCAGTGCAAGACAGTCTGGCGATACGCAGTATTTT.

The J gene is TRBJ2-3, the V gene TRBV7-2; TRBD1 matches at 9 bases. Germline lookup yields CDR1 SGHTA and CDR2 FQGNSA. The CDR3 runs to 14 residues. J was trimmed by 3 bases and V by 4 bases; bases with no gene match: 2. The CDR3 sequence is CASSSGTGTDTQYF. The CDR3 DNA follows: TGTGCCAGCAGCTCCGGGACAGGGACAGATACGCAGTATTTT.

The J gene is TRBJ2-3, the V gene TRBV2; tentative D call: TRBD1 (6 bases). V was trimmed by 6 bases and J by 1 base, leaving 11 bases between them. The CDR3 is made up of 14 amino acids. From germline, CDR1 is SNHLY and CDR2 FYNNEI. CDR3 protein: CASRDRTGTDTQYF. CDR3 nucleotides: TGTGCCAGCAGGGACCGGACAGGCACAGATACGCAGTATTTT.

V gene TRBV29-1 combines with J gene TRBJ2-7, with D perhaps TRBD1 (5 bases). Germline V gene lookup returns CDR1 SQVTM and CDR2 ANQGSEA. V was pared by 2 bases and J by 0 bases, with 8 bases between. The CDR3 is 13 amino acids. The CDR3 nucleotides are TGCAGCGTTGAAAGGCAGGGCTCCTACGAGCAGTACTTC. This sequence encodes CSVERQGSYEQYF.

This chain uses TRBV28 with TRBJ2-7; TRBD1 matches at 7 bases. The germline gives CDR1 MDHEN, CDR2 SYDVKM. J was trimmed by 3 bases and V by 8 bases; bases with no gene match: 10. The CDR3 has 14 amino acids. CDR3 sequence: CASQAGTVSYEQYF. The CDR3 DNA reads as TGTGCCAGCCAAGCCGGGACAGTAAGCTACGAGCAGTACTTC.

The chain employs TRBV19 and TRBJ1-5; 10 bases fit TRBD1. Losses at the gene ends were 6 bases for V and 4 bases for J; bases not matched to a gene: 3. From germline, CDR1 is LNHDA and CDR2 SQIVND (reference sequence). This CDR3 has 14 residues. The CDR3 nucleotides read TGTGCCAGTAGCCTGGACAGGGGGAATCAGCCCCAGCATTTT. This codes for CASSLDRGNQPQHF.

This clone was observed a single time. For the CDR3, the DNA is TGTGCCAGCAGTGTGGACGGGGGGGCATCAGATACGCAGTATTTT. Amino acid sequence: CASSVDGGASDTQYF. J is TRBJ2-3 and V is TRBV2, with TRBD2 matching over 8 bases. The germline CDR1 and CDR2 sequences are SNHLY and FYNNEI. The V and J ends lost 4 bases and 4 bases, in that order; junction bases with no gene match: 7. CDR3 length: 15 amino acids.

Concerning this clone itself: Germline is not matched at one junction end, which may reflect a read error. The rearrangement joins TRBV7-2 to TRBJ2-1, with TRBD1 identical over 11 bases. Germline values: CDR1 SGHTA, CDR2 FQGNSA. The CDR3 covers 16 residues. DNA for the CDR3: TGTGCCAGCAGTAGACCCCGGGACAGGGGGTACAATGGGCAGTTCTTC. Its protein is CASSRPRDRGYNGQFF.

The rearrangement links TRBV19 to TRBJ1-5, with 10 bases that match TRBD1. CDR1 and CDR2 (germline): LNHDA, SQIVND (reference sequence). This CDR3 is 18 amino acids long. With V trimmed by 3 bases and J by 0 bases, 8 bases remained unmatched. For the CDR3, the DNA is TGTGCCAGTAGTATCAGACAGGGGGCAACATATAGCAATCAGCCCCAGCATTTT. Translation gives CASSIRQGATYSNQPQHF.